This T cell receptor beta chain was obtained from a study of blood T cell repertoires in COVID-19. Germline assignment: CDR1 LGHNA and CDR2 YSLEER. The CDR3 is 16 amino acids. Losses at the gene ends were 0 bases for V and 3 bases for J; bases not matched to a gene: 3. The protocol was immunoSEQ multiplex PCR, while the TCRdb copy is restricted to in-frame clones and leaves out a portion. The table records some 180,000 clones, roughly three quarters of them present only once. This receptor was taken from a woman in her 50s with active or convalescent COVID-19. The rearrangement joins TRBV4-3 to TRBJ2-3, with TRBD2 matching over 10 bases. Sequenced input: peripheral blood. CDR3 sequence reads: CASSQEASGRTDTQYF. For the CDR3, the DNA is TGCGCCAGCAGCCAAGAGGCTAGCGGGAGAACAGATACGCAGTATTTT.